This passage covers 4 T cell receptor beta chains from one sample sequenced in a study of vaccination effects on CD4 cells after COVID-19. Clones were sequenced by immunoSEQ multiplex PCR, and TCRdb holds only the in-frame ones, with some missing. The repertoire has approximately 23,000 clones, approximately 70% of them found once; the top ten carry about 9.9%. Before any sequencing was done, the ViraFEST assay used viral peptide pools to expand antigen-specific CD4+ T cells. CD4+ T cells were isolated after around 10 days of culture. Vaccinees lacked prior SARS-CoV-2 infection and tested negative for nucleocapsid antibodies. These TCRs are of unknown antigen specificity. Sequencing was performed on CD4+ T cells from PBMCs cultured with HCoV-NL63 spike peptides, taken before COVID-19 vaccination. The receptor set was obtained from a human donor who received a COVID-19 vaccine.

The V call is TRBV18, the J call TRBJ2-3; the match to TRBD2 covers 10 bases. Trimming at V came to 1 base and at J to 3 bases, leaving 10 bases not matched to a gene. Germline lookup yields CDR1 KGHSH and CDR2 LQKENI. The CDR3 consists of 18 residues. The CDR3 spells CASSPLPTSGGGTDTQYF. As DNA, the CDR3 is TGTGCCAGCTCACCACTTCCTACCAGCGGGGGGGGAACAGATACGCAGTATTTT.

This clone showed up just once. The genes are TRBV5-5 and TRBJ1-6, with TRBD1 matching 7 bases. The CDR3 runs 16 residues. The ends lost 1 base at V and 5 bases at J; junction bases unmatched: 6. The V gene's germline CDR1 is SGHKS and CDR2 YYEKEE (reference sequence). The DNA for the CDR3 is TGTGCCAGCAGCTTGAGTGGACAGGCTGATAATTCACCCCTCCACTTT. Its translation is CASSLSGQADNSPLHF.

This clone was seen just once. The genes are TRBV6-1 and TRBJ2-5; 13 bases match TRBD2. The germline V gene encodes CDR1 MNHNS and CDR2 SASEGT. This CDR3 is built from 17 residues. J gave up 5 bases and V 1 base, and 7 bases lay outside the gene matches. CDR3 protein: CASSEGTSGGLVETQYF. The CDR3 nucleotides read TGTGCCAGCAGTGAAGGGACTAGCGGGGGCTTGGTGGAGACCCAGTACTTC.

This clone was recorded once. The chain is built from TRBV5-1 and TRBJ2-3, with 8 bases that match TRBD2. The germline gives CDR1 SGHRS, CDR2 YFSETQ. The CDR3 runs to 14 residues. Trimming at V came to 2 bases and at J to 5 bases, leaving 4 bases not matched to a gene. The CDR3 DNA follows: TGCGCCAGCAGCTTAAGAGCGGGAGAAGATACGCAGTATTTT. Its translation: CASSLRAGEDTQYF.